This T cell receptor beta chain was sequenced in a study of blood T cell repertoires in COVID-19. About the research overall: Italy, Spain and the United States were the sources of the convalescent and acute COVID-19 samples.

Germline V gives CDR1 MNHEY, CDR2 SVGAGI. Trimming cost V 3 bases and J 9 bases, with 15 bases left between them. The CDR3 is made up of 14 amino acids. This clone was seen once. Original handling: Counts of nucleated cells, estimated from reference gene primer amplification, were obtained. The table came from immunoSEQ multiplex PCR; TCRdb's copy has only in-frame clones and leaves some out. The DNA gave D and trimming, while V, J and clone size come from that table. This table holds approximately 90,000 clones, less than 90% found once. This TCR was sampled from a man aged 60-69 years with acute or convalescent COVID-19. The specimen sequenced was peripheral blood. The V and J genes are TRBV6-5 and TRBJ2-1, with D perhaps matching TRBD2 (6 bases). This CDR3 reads CASSYWTGRGEQFF. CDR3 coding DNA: TGTGCCAGCAGTTATTGGACGGGGCGGGGTGAGCAGTTCTTC.